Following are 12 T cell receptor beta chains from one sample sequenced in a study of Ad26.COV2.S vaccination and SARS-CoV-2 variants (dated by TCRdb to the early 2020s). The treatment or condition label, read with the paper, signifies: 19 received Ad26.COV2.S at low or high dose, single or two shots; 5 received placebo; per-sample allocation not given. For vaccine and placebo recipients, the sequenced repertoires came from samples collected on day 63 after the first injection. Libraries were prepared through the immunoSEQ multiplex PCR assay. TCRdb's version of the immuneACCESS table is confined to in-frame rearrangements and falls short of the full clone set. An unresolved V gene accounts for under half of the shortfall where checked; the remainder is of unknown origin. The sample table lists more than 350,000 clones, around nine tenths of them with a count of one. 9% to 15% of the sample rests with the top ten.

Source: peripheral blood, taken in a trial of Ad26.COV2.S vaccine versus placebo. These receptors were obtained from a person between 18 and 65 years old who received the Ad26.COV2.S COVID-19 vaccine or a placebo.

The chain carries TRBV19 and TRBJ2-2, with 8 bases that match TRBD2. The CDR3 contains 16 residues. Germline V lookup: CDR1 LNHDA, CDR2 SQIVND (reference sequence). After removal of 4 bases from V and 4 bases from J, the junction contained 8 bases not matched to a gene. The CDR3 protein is CASSRYGTSSTGELFF. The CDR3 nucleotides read TGTGCCAGTAGTAGGTATGGGACTAGTAGCACCGGGGAGCTGTTTTTT.

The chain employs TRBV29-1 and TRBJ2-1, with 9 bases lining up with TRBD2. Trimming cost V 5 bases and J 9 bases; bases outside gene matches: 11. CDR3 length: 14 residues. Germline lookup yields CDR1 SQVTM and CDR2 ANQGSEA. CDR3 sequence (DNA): TGCAGCGTTACAATAGCGGGAGTTTTCTTTGAGCAGTTCTTC. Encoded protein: CSVTIAGVFFEQFF.

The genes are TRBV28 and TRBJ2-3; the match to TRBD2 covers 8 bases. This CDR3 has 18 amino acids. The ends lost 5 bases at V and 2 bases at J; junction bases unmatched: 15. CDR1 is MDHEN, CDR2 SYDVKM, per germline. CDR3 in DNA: TGTGCCAGCAGTCCGCGAGGGCGGGAGGACACGATCACAGATACGCAGTATTTT. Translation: CASSPRGREDTITDTQYF.

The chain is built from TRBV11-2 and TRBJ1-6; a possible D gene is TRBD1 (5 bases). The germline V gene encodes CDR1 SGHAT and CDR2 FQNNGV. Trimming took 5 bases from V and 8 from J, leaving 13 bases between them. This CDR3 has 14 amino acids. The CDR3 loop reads CASSPTAWDSPLHF. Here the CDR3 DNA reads TGTGCCAGCAGCCCGACAGCCTGGGATTCACCCCTCCACTTT.

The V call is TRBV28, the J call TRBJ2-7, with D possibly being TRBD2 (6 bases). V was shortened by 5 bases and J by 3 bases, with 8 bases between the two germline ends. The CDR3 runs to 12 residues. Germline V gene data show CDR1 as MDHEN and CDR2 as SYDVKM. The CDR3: CASSRGYYEQYF. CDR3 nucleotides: TGTGCCAGCAGTCGGGGGTACTACGAGCAGTACTTC.

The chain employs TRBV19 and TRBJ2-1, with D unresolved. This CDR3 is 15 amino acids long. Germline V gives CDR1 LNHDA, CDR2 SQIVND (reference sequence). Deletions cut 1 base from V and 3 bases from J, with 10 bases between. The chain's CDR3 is CASSIGLVGYNEQFF. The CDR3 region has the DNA TGTGCCAGTAGTATAGGCTTGGTCGGCTACAATGAGCAGTTCTTC.

Written as DNA, the CDR3 is TGTGCCAGCAGGGGTAGTGGAGGGGCGCTTGGGGACACCGGGGAGCTGTTTTTT. Amino acid sequence: CASRGSGGALGDTGELFF. The chain recombines TRBV2 with TRBJ2-2; D might be TRBD2 (6 bases). CDR3 size: 18 residues. Germline lookup yields CDR1 SNHLY and CDR2 FYNNEI. Trimming pared 6 bases from V and 3 bases from J, leaving 23 bases between.

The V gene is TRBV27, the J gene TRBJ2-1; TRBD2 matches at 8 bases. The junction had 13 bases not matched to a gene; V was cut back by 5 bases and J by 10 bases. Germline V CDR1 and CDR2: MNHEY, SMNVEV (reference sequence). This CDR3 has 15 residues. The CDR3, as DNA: TGTGCCAGCAGTCAGGGTAGCGGGGCCCGGGGGGAGCAGTTCTTC. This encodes CASSQGSGARGEQFF.

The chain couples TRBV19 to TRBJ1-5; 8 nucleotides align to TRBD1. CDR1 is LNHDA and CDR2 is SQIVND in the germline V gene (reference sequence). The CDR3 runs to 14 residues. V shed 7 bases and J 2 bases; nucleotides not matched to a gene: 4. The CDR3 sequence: CASTQDRGNQPQHF. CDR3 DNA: TGTGCCAGTACCCAGGACAGGGGCAATCAGCCCCAGCATTTT.

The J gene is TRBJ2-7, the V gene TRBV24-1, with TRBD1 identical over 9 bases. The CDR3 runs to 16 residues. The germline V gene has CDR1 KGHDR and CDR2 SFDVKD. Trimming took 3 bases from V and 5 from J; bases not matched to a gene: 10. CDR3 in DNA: TGTGCCACCAGTGATCGGACAGGGACAGGGTTGAACGAGCAGTACTTC. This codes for CATSDRTGTGLNEQYF.

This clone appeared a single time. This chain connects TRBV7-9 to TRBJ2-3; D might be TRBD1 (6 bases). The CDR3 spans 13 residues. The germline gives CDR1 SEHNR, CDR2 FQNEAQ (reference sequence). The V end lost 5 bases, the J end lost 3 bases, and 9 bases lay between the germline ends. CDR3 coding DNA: TGTGCCAGCAGCAGGACAGCTACAGATACGCAGTATTTT. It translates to CASSRTATDTQYF.

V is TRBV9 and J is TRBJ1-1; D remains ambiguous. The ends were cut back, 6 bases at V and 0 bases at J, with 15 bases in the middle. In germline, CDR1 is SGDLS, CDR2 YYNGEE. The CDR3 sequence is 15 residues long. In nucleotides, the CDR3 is TGTGCCAGCAACCAATTCCAGGACTTGAACACTGAAGCTTTCTTT. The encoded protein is CASNQFQDLNTEAFF.